This T cell receptor beta chain was sequenced in a study of tumor and adjacent non-tumor tissue in lung cancer (dated by TCRdb to the late 2010s). With respect to the entire study: Patients with adenocarcinoma (around eleven), squamous cell carcinoma (2) and small cell lung cancer (1) were included in the cohort. The approximately 15 enrolled patients, of whom some ten were men and 5 were women, were aged roughly 31 to 80 years and were diagnosed with TNM stage I to III disease. Sequencing generated a total of 95 million to 150 million productive TCRbeta reads, averaging about 4.2 million reads per sample. The study compared bulk TCRbeta repertoires from lung tumor tissue and matched distant non-tumor lung tissue of about 14 lung cancer patients. More than 25 paired specimens, one tumor and one normal lung sample per patient, were profiled by TCRbeta CDR3 sequencing.

The research as a whole found: Only around 14 patients were in the cohort, and the authors stated that larger samples and more detailed clinical data are needed. The sequencing platform is not named in the methods, and unique molecular identifiers are not mentioned. Younger patients had significantly higher TCR diversity, and higher tumor TCR diversity was associated with shorter overall and disease-free survival. Peripheral blood was not sequenced, so blood TCRbeta repertoires in these lung cancer patients were not examined. The top 100 clones accounted for a significantly larger cumulative portion of the repertoire in normal lung than in tumor tissue. Tumor tissue showed significantly greater TCR diversity (inverse Simpson) than normal lung tissue (431.37 vs 166.20, P = 0.0075, Mann-Whitney U test).

RNA was extracted from bulk unsorted tissue and checked for quality with a NanoDrop ND-1000 and an Agilent 2100. Donors were newly diagnosed lung cancer patients admitted for thoracic surgery in China between August and November 2014, without prior chemotherapy. Patients who had received previous radiotherapy or chemotherapy, or who had another concurrent cancer, were excluded from the study. Pieces of surgical tissue measuring about 1-2 cm3 were kept in RNAlater solution and stored at -80 degrees C until use. Notes on this clonotype: The target of this receptor is not known. Per-base quality was not reported, and no clone a single base away is much larger than it.

Library prep was done by multiplex PCR. This sample was sequenced with an Illumina HiSeq 2500. TCRbeta libraries were constructed through three rounds of nested PCR with primers (Table S4) according to protocols modified from ARM-PCR. Before sequencing, PCR products in the 200-500 bp range were cut out of the gel and cleaned up using the QIAquick gel extraction kit. The original methods were these. Reads were cleaned using Trimmomatic, were merged into complete CDR3 sequences using FLASH, and were assigned to V(D)J germline segments using MiTCR. VDJtools was used to compute clonal diversity as the inverse Simpson's index. In-frame sequences without a premature stop codon were defined as productive reads. TCRdb trimmed the raw reads at Q25, called clones with MiXCR and kept productive beta chains. Entries that share a CDR3 protein sequence are merged under the most common genes and DNA. For this entry, the V and J calls and clone size follow TCRdb and not the study's own pipeline. The sample contains approximately 90,000 distinct CDR3 sequences, 67% of them found a single time. The ten largest make up around 18% of the sample.

For this chain, trimming is 9 bases at the V end and 4 bases at the J end, and the number of junction bases without a gene match is 14. From cysteine to phenylalanine, the CDR3 is 16 amino acids long. Only the CDR3 region is kept as DNA, spanning 48 bases read in frame from base 1. The germline V gene specifies MNHEY as CDR1 and SVGEGT as CDR2. The specimen was lung tumor tissue. Recombination connected TRBV6-2 or TRBV6-3 to TRBJ2-3, with 9 junctional bases fitting TRBD1. The source of this sequence is a man in his fifties or sixties with non-small cell lung cancer. The nucleotides are TGTGCCAGTACTTCCGGACAGGGGCTGGGCGCAGATACGCAGTATTTT. Its protein is CASTSGQGLGADTQYF.